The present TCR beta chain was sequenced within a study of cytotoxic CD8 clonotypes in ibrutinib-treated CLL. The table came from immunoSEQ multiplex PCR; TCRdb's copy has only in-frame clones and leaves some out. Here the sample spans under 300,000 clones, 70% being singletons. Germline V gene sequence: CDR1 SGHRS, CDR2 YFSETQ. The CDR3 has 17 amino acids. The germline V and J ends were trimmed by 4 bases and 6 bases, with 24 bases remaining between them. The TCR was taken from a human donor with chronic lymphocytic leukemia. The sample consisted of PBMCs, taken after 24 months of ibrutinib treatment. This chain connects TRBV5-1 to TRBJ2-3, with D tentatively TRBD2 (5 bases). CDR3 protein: CASSDQKRGWEGDTQYF. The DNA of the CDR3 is TGCGCCAGCAGCGACCAAAAACGAGGGTGGGAAGGGGATACGCAGTATTTT.